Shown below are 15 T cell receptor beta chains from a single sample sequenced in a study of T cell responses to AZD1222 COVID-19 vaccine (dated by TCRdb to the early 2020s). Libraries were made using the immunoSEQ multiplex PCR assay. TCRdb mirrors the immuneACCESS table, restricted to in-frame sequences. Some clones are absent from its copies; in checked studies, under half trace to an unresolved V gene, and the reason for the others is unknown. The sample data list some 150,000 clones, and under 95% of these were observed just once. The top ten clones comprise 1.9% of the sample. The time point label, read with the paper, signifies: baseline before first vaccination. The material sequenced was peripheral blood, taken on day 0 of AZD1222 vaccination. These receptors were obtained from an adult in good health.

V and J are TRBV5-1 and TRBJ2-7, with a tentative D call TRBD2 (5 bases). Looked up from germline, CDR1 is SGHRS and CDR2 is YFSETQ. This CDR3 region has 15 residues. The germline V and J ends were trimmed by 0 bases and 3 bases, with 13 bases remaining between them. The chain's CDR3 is CASSLVNLAGYEQYF. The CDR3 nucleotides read TGCGCCAGCAGCTTGGTTAACCTCGCGGGCTACGAGCAGTACTTC. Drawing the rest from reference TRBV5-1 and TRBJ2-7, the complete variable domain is KAGVTQTPRYLIKTRGQQVTLSCSPISGHRSVSWYQQTPGQGLQFLFEYFSETQRNKGNFPGRFSGRQFSNSRSEMNVSTLELGDSALYLCASSLVNLAGYEQYFGPGTRLTVT.

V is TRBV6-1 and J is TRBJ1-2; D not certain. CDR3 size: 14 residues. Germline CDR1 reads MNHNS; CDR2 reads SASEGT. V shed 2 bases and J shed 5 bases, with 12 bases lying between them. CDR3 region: CASSEQHALYGYTF. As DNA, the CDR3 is TGTGCCAGCAGTGAACAACACGCTCTTTATGGCTACACCTTC.

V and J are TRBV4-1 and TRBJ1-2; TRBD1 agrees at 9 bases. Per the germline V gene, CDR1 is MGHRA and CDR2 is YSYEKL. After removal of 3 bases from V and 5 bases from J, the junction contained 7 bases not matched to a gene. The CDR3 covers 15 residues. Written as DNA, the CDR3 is TGCGCCAGCAGCCAGGGACAGGGCTTGGGGTATGGCTACACCTTC. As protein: CASSQGQGLGYGYTF.

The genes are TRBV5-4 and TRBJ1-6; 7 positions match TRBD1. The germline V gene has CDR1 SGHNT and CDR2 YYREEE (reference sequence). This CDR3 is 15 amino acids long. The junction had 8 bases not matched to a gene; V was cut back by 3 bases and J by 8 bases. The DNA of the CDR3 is TGTGCCAGCAGCTCCAGGGGGACCCCCGATTCACCCCTCCACTTT. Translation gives CASSSRGTPDSPLHF.

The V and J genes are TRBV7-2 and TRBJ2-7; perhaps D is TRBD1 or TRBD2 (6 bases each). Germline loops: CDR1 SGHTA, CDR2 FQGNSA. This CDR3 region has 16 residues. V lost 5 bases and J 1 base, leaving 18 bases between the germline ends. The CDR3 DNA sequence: TGTGCCAGCAGCCCGTCCCGGGGGCGGAATTCCTACGAGCAGTACTTC. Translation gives CASSPSRGRNSYEQYF.

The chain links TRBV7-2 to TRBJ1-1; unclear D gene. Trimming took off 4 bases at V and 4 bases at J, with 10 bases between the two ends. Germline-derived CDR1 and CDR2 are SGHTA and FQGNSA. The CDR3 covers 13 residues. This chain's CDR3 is CASSSTWSTEAFF. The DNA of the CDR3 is TGTGCCAGCAGCTCCACTTGGAGCACTGAAGCTTTCTTT.

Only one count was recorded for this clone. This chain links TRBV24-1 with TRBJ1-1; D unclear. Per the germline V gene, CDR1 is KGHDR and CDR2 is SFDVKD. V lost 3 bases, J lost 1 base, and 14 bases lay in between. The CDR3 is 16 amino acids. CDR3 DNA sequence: TGTGCCACCAGTGATGCGCGAGAGGGAGCGAACACTGAAGCTTTCTTT. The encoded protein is CATSDAREGANTEAFF.

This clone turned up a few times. The CDR3 region is CASSSQRLAKNIQYF. DNA of the CDR3: TGTGCCAGCAGTTCTCAGCGGTTAGCCAAAAACATTCAGTACTTC. The gene calls are TRBV6-2 or TRBV6-3 and TRBJ2-4; TRBD2 might be the D (5 bases). V was shortened by 4 bases and J by 0 bases, with 10 bases between the two germline ends. The CDR3 runs to 15 residues. Germline V lookup: CDR1 MNHEY, CDR2 SVGEGT.

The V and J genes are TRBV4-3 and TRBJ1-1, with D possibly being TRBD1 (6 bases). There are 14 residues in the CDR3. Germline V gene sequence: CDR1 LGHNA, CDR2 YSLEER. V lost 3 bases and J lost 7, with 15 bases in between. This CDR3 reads CASSHTQGIVEAFF. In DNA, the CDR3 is TGCGCCAGCAGCCACACCCAGGGGATTGTTGAAGCTTTCTTT.

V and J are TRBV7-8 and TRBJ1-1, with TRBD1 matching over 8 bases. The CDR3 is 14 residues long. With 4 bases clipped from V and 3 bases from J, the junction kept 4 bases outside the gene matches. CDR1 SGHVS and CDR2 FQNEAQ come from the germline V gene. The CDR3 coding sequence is TGTGCCAGCAGCTGGACAGGGTCTTACACTGAAGCTTTCTTT. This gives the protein CASSWTGSYTEAFF.

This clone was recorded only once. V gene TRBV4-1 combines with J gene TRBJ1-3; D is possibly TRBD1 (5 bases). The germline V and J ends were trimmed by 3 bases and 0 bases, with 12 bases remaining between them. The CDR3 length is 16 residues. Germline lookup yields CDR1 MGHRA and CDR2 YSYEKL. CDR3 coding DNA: TGCGCCAGCAGCCAGGCCTCAGGGTCCTCTGGAAACACCATATATTTT. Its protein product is CASSQASGSSGNTIYF.

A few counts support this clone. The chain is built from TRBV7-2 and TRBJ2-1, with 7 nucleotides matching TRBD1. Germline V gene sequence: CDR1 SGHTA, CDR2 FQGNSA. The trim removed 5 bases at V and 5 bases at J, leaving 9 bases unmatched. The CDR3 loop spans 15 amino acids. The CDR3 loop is CASSVTLGQHNEQFF. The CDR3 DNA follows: TGTGCCAGCAGCGTAACACTGGGACAGCACAATGAGCAGTTCTTC.

In nucleotides, the CDR3 is TGTGCCAGCAGCCCCAGGGACAGGGGAGGTAGTGAAAAACTGTTTTTT. Translation: CASSPRDRGGSEKLFF. V usage is TRBV7-8 and J usage is TRBJ1-4, with TRBD1 matching over 10 bases. V shed 5 bases, J shed 7 bases, and the junction held 10 bases outside the gene matches. Germline CDR1 reads SGHVS; CDR2 reads FQNEAQ. This CDR3 contains 16 residues.

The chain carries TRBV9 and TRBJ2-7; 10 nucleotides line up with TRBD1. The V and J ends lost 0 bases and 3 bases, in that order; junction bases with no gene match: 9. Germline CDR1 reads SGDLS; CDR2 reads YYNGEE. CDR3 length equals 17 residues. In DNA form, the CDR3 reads TGTGCCAGCAGCGTAGACGGGGCCGGGACAGGGGACTACGAGCAGTACTTC. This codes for CASSVDGAGTGDYEQYF.

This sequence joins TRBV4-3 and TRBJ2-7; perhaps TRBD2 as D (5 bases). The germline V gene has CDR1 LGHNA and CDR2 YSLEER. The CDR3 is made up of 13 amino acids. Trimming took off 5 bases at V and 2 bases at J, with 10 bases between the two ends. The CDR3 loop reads CASSFGVTYEQYF. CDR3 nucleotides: TGCGCCAGCAGCTTCGGGGTTACCTACGAGCAGTACTTC.